This TCR beta chain derives from a study of blood T cells in healthy people across ages. The use of a sample-barcoded 5' primer and a J-beta primer mix characterized a second PCR of roughly 7 to 11 cycles. In TCRdb, the 5' RACE reads were re-called with MiXCR into one record per CDR3 protein. The table shows roughly 1,500,000 distinct CDR3 sequences, with roughly a third occurring only once. This clonotype was detected a few times. Germline lookup yields CDR1 MDHEN and CDR2 SYDVKM. The CDR3 consists of 14 residues. V dropped 7 bases and J dropped 5 bases, with 18 bases sitting between them. Sequencing was performed on blood. The chain joins TRBV28 to TRBJ2-7; D could derive from TRBD1 or TRBD2 (5 bases each). The TCR was taken from a woman younger than 45 in good health. The CDR3 here is CASTPWGTRNEQYF. CDR3 sequence (DNA): TGTGCCAGCACCCCGTGGGGGACGAGGAACGAGCAGTACTTC.